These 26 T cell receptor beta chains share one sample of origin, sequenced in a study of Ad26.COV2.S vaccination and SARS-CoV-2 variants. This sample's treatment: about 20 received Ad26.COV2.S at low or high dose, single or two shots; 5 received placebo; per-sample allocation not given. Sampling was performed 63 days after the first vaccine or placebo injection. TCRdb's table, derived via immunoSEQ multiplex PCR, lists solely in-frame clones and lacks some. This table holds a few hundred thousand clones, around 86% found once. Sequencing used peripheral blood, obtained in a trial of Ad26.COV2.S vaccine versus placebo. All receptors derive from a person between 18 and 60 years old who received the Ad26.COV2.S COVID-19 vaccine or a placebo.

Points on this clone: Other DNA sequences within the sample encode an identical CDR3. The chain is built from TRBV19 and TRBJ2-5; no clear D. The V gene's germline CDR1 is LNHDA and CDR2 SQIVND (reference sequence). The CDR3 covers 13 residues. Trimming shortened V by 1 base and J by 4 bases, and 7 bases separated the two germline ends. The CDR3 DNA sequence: TGTGCCAGTAGTATAGGGGTTCGAGAGACCCAGTACTTC. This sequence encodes CASSIGVRETQYF.

The CDR3 region is CASIRDRGFSEQFF. The DNA for the CDR3 is TGTGCCAGCATCCGGGACAGGGGTTTTAGTGAGCAGTTCTTC. This chain connects TRBV6-5 to TRBJ2-1, with 10 bases fitting TRBD1. The CDR3 covers 14 residues. V was pared by 7 bases and J by 9 bases, with 9 bases of the junction left unmatched. The germline V gene encodes CDR1 MNHEY and CDR2 SVGAGI.

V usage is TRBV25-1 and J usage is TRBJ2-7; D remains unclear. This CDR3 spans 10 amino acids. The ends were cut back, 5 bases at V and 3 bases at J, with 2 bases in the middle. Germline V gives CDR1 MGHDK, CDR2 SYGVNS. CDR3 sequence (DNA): TGTGCCAGCAGTAACTACGAGCAGTACTTC. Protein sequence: CASSNYEQYF.

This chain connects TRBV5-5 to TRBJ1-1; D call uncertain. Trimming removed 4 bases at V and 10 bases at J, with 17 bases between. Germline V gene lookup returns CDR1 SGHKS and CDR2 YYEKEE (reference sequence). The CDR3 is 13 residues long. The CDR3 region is CASSTRTDFGAFF. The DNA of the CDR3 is TGTGCCAGCAGCACCCGGACGGACTTCGGAGCTTTCTTT. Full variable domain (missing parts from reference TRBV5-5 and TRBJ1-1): DAGVTQSPTHLIKTRGQQVTLRCSPISGHKSVSWYQQVLGQGPQFIFQYYEKEERGRGNFPDRFSARQFPNYSSELNVNALLLGDSALYLCASSTRTDFGAFFGQGTRLTVV.

The CDR3 is CASSVTGDNTEAFF. As DNA, the CDR3 is TGTGCCAGCAGCGTCACAGGCGATAACACTGAAGCTTTCTTT. J is TRBJ1-1 and V is TRBV9, with D possibly TRBD1 on 5 matching bases. Germline V gives CDR1 SGDLS, CDR2 YYNGEE. The CDR3 loop spans 14 amino acids. The ends were cut back, 2 bases at V and 2 bases at J, with 10 bases in the middle. The whole variable domain, filled in from reference TRBV9 and TRBJ1-1, reads DSGVTQTPKHLITATGQRVTLRCSPRSGDLSVYWYQQSLDQGLQFLIQYYNGEERAKGNILERFSAQQFPDLHSELNLSSLELGDSALYFCASSVTGDNTEAFFGQGTRLTVV.

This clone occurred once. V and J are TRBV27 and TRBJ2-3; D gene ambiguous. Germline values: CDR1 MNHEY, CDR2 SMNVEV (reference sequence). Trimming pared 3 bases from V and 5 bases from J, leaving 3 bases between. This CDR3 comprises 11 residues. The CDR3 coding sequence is TGTGCCAGCAGTTTTGGAGATACGCAGTATTTT. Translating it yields CASSFGDTQYF.

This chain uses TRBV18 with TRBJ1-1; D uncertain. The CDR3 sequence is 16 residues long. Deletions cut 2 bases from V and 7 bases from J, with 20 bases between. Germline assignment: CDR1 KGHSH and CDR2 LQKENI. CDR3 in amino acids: CASSPRSGVSFIEAFF. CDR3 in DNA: TGTGCCAGCTCACCAAGATCGGGTGTCAGTTTTATTGAAGCTTTCTTT.

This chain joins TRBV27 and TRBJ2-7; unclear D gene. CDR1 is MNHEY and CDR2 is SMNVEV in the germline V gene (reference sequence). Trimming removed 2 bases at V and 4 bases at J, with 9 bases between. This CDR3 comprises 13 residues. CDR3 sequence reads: CASSLGLRYEQYF. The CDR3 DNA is TGTGCCAGCAGTTTAGGGTTAAGATACGAGCAGTACTTC.

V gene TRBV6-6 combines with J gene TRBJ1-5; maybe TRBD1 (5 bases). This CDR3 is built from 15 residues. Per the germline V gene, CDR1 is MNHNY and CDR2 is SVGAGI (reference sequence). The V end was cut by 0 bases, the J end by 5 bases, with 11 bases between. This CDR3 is CASSYSPDRYQPQHF. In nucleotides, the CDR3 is TGTGCCAGCAGTTACTCGCCTGACAGATATCAGCCCCAGCATTTT.

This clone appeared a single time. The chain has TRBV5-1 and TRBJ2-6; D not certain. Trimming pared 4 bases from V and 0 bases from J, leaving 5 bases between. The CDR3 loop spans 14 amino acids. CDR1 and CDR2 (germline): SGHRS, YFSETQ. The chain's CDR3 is CASSEASGANVLTF. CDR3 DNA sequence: TGCGCCAGCAGCGAGGCCTCTGGGGCCAACGTCCTGACTTTC.

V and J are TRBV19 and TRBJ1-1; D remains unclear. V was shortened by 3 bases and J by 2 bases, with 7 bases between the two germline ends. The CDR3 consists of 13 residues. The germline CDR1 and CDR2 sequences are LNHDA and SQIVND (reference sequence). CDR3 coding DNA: TGTGCCAGTAGTATCGTGGATAACACTGAAGCTTTCTTT. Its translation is CASSIVDNTEAFF.

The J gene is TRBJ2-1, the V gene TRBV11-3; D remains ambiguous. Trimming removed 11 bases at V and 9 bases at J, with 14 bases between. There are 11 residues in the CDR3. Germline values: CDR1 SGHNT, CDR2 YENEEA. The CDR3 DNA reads TGTGCCCCGAAGTCCTCTTTTGAGCAGTTCTTC. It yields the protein CAPKSSFEQFF.

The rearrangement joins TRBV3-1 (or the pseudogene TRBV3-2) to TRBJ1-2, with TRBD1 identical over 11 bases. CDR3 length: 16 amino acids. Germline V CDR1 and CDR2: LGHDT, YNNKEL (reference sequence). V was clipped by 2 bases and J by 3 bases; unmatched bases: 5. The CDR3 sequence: CASSQTDRGQYYGYTF. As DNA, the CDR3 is TGTGCCAGCAGCCAAACGGACAGGGGGCAGTACTATGGCTACACCTTC.

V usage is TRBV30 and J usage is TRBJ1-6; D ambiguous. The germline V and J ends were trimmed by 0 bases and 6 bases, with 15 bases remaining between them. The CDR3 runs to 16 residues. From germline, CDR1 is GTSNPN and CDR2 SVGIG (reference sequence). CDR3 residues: CAWSVRAIGTNSPLHF. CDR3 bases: TGTGCCTGGAGTGTACGGGCCATTGGAACTAATTCACCCCTCCACTTT. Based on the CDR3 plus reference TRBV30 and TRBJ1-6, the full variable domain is SQTIHQWPATLVQPVGSPLSLECTVEGTSNPNLYWYRQAAGRGLQLLFYSVGIGQISSEVPQNLSASRPQDRQFILSSKKLLLSDSGFYLCAWSVRAIGTNSPLHFGNGTRLTVT.

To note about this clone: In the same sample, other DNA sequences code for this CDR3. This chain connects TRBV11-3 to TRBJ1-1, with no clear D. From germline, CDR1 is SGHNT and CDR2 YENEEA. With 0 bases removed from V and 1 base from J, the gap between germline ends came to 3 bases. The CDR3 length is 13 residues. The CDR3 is CASSLDRNTEAFF. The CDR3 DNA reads TGTGCCAGCAGCTTAGACAGGAACACTGAAGCTTTCTTT.

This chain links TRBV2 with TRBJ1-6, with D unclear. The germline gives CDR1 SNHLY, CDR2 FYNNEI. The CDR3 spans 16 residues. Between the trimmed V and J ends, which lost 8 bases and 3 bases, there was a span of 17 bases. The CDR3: CASLSTGVYYNSPLHF. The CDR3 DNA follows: TGTGCCAGCCTTTCTACCGGGGTATACTATAATTCACCCCTCCACTTT.

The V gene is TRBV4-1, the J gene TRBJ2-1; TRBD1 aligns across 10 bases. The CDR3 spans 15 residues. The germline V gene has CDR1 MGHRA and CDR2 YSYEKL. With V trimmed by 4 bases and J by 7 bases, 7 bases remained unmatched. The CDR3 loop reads CASSPGQGVHNEQFF. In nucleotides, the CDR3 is TGCGCCAGCAGCCCTGGACAGGGGGTGCATAATGAGCAGTTCTTC.

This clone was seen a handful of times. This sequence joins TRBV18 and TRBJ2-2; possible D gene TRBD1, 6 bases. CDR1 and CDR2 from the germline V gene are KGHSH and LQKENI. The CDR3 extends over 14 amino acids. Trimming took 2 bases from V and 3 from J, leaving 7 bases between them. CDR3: CASSPGGDTGELFF. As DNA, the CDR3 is TGTGCCAGCTCACCAGGGGGCGACACCGGGGAGCTGTTTTTT.

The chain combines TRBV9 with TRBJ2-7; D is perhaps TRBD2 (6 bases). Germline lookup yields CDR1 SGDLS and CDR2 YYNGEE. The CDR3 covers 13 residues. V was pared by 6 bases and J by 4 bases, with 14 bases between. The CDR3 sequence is CASNLGEEYEQYF. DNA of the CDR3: TGTGCCAGCAACCTAGGGGAGGAGTACGAGCAGTACTTC.

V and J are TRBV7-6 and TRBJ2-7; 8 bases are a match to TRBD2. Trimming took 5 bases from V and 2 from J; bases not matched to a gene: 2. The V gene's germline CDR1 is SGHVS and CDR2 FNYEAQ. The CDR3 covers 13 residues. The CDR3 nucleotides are TGTGCCAGCAGCACCGGGAGGGCCTACGAGCAGTACTTC. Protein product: CASSTGRAYEQYF.

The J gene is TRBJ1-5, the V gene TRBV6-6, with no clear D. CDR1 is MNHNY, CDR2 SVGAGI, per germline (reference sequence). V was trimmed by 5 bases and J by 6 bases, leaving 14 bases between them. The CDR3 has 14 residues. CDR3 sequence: CASSLTQAGQPQHF. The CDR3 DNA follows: TGTGCCAGCAGTCTTACACAAGCGGGTCAGCCCCAGCATTTT.

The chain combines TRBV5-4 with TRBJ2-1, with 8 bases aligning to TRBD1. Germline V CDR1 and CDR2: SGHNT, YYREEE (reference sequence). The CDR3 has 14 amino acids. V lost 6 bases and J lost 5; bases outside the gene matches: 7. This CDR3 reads CASIRGQGNNEQFF. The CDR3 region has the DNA TGTGCCAGCATCCGAGGACAGGGAAACAATGAGCAGTTCTTC.

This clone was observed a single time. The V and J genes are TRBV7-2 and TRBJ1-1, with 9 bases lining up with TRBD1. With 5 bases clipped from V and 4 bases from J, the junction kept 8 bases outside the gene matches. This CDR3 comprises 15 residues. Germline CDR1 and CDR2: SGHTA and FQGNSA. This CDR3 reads CASSITGTGPTEAFF. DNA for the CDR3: TGTGCCAGCAGCATAACCGGGACAGGGCCCACTGAAGCTTTCTTT.

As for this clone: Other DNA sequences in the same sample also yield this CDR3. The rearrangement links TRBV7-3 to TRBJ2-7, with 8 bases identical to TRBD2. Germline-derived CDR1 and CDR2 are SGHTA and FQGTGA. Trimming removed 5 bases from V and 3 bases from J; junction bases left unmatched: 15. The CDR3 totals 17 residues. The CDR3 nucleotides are TGTGCCAGCAGCCAAGGTCTGGGCGGGGGGCCCAACTACGAGCAGTACTTC. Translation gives CASSQGLGGGPNYEQYF.

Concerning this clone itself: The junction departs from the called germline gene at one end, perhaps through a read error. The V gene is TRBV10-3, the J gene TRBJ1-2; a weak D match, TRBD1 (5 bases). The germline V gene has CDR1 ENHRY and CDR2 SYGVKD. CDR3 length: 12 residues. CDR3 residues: CAISESRGVGLF. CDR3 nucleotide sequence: TGTGCCATCAGTGAGTCGAGGGGCGTCGGACTCTTC.

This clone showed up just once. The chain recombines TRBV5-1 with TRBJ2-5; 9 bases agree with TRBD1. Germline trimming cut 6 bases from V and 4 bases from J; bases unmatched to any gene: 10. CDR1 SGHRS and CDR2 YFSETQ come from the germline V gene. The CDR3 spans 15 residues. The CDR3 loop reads CASTLRDRVRETQYF. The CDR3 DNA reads TGCGCCAGCACCCTCCGGGACAGGGTCCGAGAGACCCAGTACTTC.